The subject of this entry is one T cell receptor (beta chain). Its specificity is unknown. The sample originates from a study of cytomegalovirus exposure and HLA in healthy donors. PCR amplification relied on 60 Vbeta primers (plus 13 Jbeta primers). Sequenced by immunoSEQ multiplex PCR; TCRdb stores in-frame clones only, minus some. Of approximately 270,000 clones detected, under 90% appear once; the ten largest clones hold about 0.3%. Study-wide results and caveats: Confirmation in vitro established that three CMV-associated chains were specific for CMV antigens. Clonal expansion was found to be greater in HLA-associated TCR beta chains than in equally common others in a later analysis.

Germline values: CDR1 SGHKS, CDR2 YYEKEE (reference sequence). Trimming removed 4 bases from V and 6 bases from J; junction bases left unmatched: 12. This CDR3 is built from 15 residues. As for the donors, each was a healthy bone marrow donor. This clonotype originated in a girl aged 2-15 years in good health and CMV-seronegative. This chain uses TRBV5-5 with TRBJ1-2; 7 bases agree with TRBD1. The sequenced sample consisted of PBMCs. The CDR3 coding sequence is TGTGCCAGCAGCCTGAGGGGGAACAGGGGACATGGCTACACCTTC. Protein: CASSLRGNRGHGYTF.